This T cell receptor (beta chain) stems from a study of lymphopenia after photon versus proton radiotherapy (dated by TCRdb to 2018 to 2020). Study-wide context: The study compared the immunological effects of photon versus proton radiation therapy in patients with gastrointestinal tumors who developed high-grade lymphopenia. The cohort comprised approximately 21 patients with gastrointestinal tumors who received either photon or proton therapy and then developed lymphopenia. The study aimed to characterize how the two radiation modalities differ in their impact on the immune system.

For this clone: The target of this receptor is not known. Within one base of it there is no much larger clone, and no base qualities were kept.

Here is what the overall study found, with its caveats: During treatment, patients who received photon therapy lost naive T cells and TCR diversity and gained effector/memory populations, whereas patients who received proton therapy remained relatively stable. The authors looked at the survival association only in patients who died, and they framed better survival with proton therapy as a possibility rather than a demonstrated result. Across the cohort, among patients who died, a greater drop in TCR diversity after the nadir was inversely correlated with overall survival time. Once the lymphocyte count had reached its nadir, the repertoires of photon-treated patients showed oligoclonal expansion, particularly of CD8+ Temra cells, and this expansion drove the decline in diversity.

Including the terminal cysteine and phenylalanine, the CDR3 comprises 14 residues. Only the CDR3 part of the read is kept: 42 bases, read in frame from the first base. V is pared back by 6 bases and J by 0 bases, with 12 bases lying between the germline termini. CDR1 is given as GTSNPN and CDR2 as SVGIG, both from the germline V gene (reference sequence). Receptor amplification or capture employed the immunoSEQ multiplex PCR assay. Deep sequencing of rearranged TCR beta loci, alongside multiparametric flow cytometry, was used to profile T cell repertoires. In TCRdb, the immuneACCESS table is reduced to in-frame sequences with V and J assigned. These tables do not hold every clone; where another copy was compared, an unresolved V gene accounts for under half, and the others remain unexplained. In this sample the table shows about 68,000 clones, roughly 90% of which occur a single time. The ten largest account for about 3.1% of the sample.

The rearranged chain carries TRBV30 and TRBJ1-3, with TRBD1 as a weak D call on 5 bases. The TCR comes from a woman between 65 and 79 years old with pancreatic cancer. The source material was peripheral blood, sampled from a patient treated with photon-based radiotherapy. The CDR3 has the sequence CACHPGNSGNTIYF. The DNA is as follows: TGTGCCTGCCACCCAGGGAACTCTGGAAACACCATATATTTT.